This T cell receptor beta chain was identified in a study of CD8+ T cells in alopecia areata. cDNA reverse transcribed from extracted RNA served as the sequencing template. The assay was immunoSEQ multiplex PCR, and TCRdb's table has in-frame clones only and misses some. The data contain about 94,000 clones, approximately 70% of them singletons. V was clipped by 0 bases and J by 4 bases; unmatched bases: 3. Germline V lookup: CDR1 SGDLS, CDR2 YYNGEE. The CDR3 is 15 residues long. Treatment of the sample: oral pan-JAK inhibitor, 5-10 mg twice daily. The V gene is TRBV9, the J gene TRBJ2-3; 9 nucleotides match TRBD2. The sequences come from CD8+ T cells sorted from blood, collected at approximately week 42, from a patient treated with tofacitinib. This clonotype was obtained from a human donor with alopecia areata. CDR3 nucleotides: TGTGCCAGCAGCGTAGCGGGACTAGCCGCAGATACGCAGTATTTT. This gives the protein CASSVAGLAADTQYF.